This entry lists 22 T cell receptor beta chains sequenced from one sample in a study of regulatory T cells in long-lasting Graves disease. As for time point: persistent/refractory GD, antithyroid drugs over 5 years with positive TRAb. The TCR library was made from RNA extracted from PBMCs. Arm-PCR of CDR3 regions with iRepertoire HTBI primers generated TCR beta libraries. Each CDR3 protein is one row after TCRdb ran MiXCR on the multiplex PCR reads. The data show 400,000 to 600,000 distinct CDR3 sequences, about a fifth seen once. This material consisted of peripheral blood mononuclear cells (PBMCs), taken when the disease was refractory, from a patient treated with antithyroid drugs. These TCRs come from a female donor with Graves disease.

This clonotype was detected a few times. The V call is TRBV5-1, the J call TRBJ2-7; 8 bases align to TRBD1. V lost 0 bases and J lost 4; bases outside the gene matches: 6. The CDR3 has 15 residues. CDR1 and CDR2 (germline): SGHRS, YFSETQ. The CDR3 DNA reads TGCGCCAGCAGCTTGGGGGGGGACAGGATGTACGAGCAGTACTTC. The encoded protein is CASSLGGDRMYEQYF.

This clonotype was seen many times. The rearrangement links TRBV5-1 to TRBJ2-7, with D tentatively TRBD1 (6 bases). V shed 2 bases and J shed 0 bases, with 9 bases lying between them. The germline V gene has CDR1 SGHRS and CDR2 YFSETQ. This CDR3 contains 14 residues. The DNA for the CDR3 is TGCGCCAGCAGCTTTGGGGACACCTCCTACGAGCAGTACTTC. Its protein is CASSFGDTSYEQYF. The full variable domain, with the rest looked up from reference TRBV5-1 and TRBJ2-7, is KAGVTQTPRYLIKTRGQQVTLSCSPISGHRSVSWYQQTPGQGLQFLFEYFSETQRNKGNFPGRFSGRQFSNSRSEMNVSTLELGDSALYLCASSFGDTSYEQYFGPGTRLTVT.

The chain recombines TRBV6-2 or TRBV6-3 with TRBJ2-7, with TRBD2 identical over 7 bases. The CDR3 sequence is 17 residues long. The J segment lost 3 bases and the V segment lost 2 bases, leaving 13 bases of the junction unmatched. Looked up from germline, CDR1 is MNHEY and CDR2 is SVGEGT. CDR3 nucleotides: TGTGCCAGCAGTTACCCCTTCGGGTCCGGGAGGTACTACGAGCAGTACTTC. Translated: CASSYPFGSGRYYEQYF.

This clonotype was detected a few times. The V gene is TRBV7-2, the J gene TRBJ2-6, with TRBD2 as a possible D gene (5 bases). Germline loops: CDR1 SGHTA, CDR2 FQGNSA. Between the trimmed V and J ends, which lost 1 base and 1 base, there was a span of 11 bases. The CDR3 is 17 residues long. DNA for the CDR3: TGTGCCAGCAGCTTAGAAGGGAGAGGGTCTGGGGCCAACGTCCTGACTTTC. Residues: CASSLEGRGSGANVLTF. Full variable domain (outside the CDR3, taken from reference TRBV7-2 and TRBJ2-6): GAGVSQSPSNKVTEKGKDVELRCDPISGHTALYWYRQSLGQGLEFLIYFQGNSAPDKSGLPSDRFSAERTGGSVSTLTIQRTQQEDSAVYLCASSLEGRGSGANVLTFGAGSRLTVL.

This clonotype was counted ten times or more. V gene TRBV2 combines with J gene TRBJ2-7; D not certain. CDR3 size: 14 residues. Between the trimmed V and J ends, which lost 6 bases and 1 base, there was a span of 13 bases. CDR1 is SNHLY, CDR2 FYNNEI, per germline. The CDR3 spells CASRAESNSYEQYF. CDR3 coding DNA: TGTGCCAGCAGGGCCGAAAGTAATTCCTACGAGCAGTACTTC. The entire variable domain, with the rest obtained from reference TRBV2 and TRBJ2-7, is as follows: EPEVTQTPSHQVTQMGQEVILRCVPISNHLYFYWYRQILGQKVEFLVSFYNNEISEKSEIFDDQFSVERPDGSNFTLKIRSTKLEDSAMYFCASRAESNSYEQYFGPGTRLTVT.

In its sample, this clonotype was seen many times. V usage is TRBV11-2 and J usage is TRBJ1-1; no clear D gene. V was pared by 7 bases and J by 1 base, with 13 bases between. Germline CDR1 is SGHAT and CDR2 is FQNNGV. CDR3 size: 14 residues. For the CDR3, the DNA is TGTGCCAGCACCCTTGAGGAGGGGAACACTGAAGCTTTCTTT. This translates into CASTLEEGNTEAFF.

This sequence joins TRBV28 and TRBJ2-1; 7 positions match TRBD2. V shed 6 bases, J shed 7 bases, and the junction held 9 bases outside the gene matches. The CDR3 loop spans 14 amino acids. The V gene's germline CDR1 is MDHEN and CDR2 SYDVKM. The CDR3 region has the DNA TGTGCCAGCAGGGCGTGGGGGGAGGGGAATGAGCAGTTCTTC. Translating it yields CASRAWGEGNEQFF.

This clonotype was counted many times. This chain links TRBV28 with TRBJ2-4, with D maybe TRBD2 (6 bases). V lost 4 bases and J 7 bases, leaving 23 bases between the germline ends. Germline V gene lookup returns CDR1 MDHEN and CDR2 SYDVKM. The CDR3 consists of 17 residues. The CDR3 DNA is TGTGCCAGCAGTTCCCCAGTGGGACTGGAGTTGAGGAACATTCAGTACTTC. Protein sequence: CASSSPVGLELRNIQYF.

The sample holds many counts of this clonotype. The chain joins TRBV28 to TRBJ2-7, with 9 bases identical to TRBD2. Germline CDR1 MDHEN, CDR2 SYDVKM. The J segment lost 2 bases and the V segment lost 1 base, leaving 3 bases of the junction unmatched. This CDR3 contains 15 residues. For the CDR3, the DNA is TGTGCCAGCAGTTTATCGGCGGGAGGGCCCTACGAGCAGTACTTC. Its protein is CASSLSAGGPYEQYF.

The chain has TRBV6-2 or TRBV6-3 and TRBJ1-1; the D gene is possibly TRBD1 (6 bases). The V and J ends lost 4 bases and 5 bases respectively, with 17 bases between them. This CDR3 contains 15 residues. Germline assignment: CDR1 MNHEY and CDR2 SVGEGT. CDR3 nucleotide sequence: TGTGCCAGCAGTTTAGGGGGGGGTTTGAGTACTGAAGCTTTCTTT. Amino acids: CASSLGGGLSTEAFF.

The rearrangement links TRBV4-3 to TRBJ2-1; no firm D call. Germline lookup yields CDR1 LGHNA and CDR2 YSLEER. Trimming pared 1 base from V and 4 bases from J, leaving 5 bases between. The CDR3 loop spans 13 amino acids. CDR3 DNA sequence: TGCGCCAGCAGCCAAGGGGATTACAATGAGCAGTTCTTC. Translation gives CASSQGDYNEQFF.

The rearrangement links TRBV18 to TRBJ1-1; a possible D gene is TRBD1 (5 bases). Germline CDR1 reads KGHSH; CDR2 reads LQKENI. V lost 3 bases, J lost 3 bases, and 8 bases lay in between. The CDR3 runs to 13 residues. The CDR3 sequence is CASSPDKDTEAFF. The CDR3 region has the DNA TGTGCCAGCTCACCGGACAAGGACACTGAAGCTTTCTTT.

This clonotype appeared many times. This rearrangement joins TRBV7-8 to TRBJ1-1; D may be TRBD1 (6 bases). V lost 5 bases and J 2 bases, leaving 15 bases between the germline ends. Germline V gene data show CDR1 as SGHVS and CDR2 as FQNEAQ. The length of the CDR3 is 15 residues. The DNA for the CDR3 is TGTGCCAGCAGCCCTACTCGACAGGTAAACACTGAAGCTTTCTTT. This gives the protein CASSPTRQVNTEAFF.

This chain joins TRBV5-1 and TRBJ2-5; no clear D. The CDR3 has 14 amino acids. V lost 1 base, J lost 1 base, and 8 bases lay in between. The germline V gene has CDR1 SGHRS and CDR2 YFSETQ. The CDR3 coding sequence is TGCGCCAGCAGCTTGATGGCCCTCCAAGAGACCCAGTACTTC. Protein sequence: CASSLMALQETQYF.

About this clonotype: One junction end disagrees with the germline gene, perhaps due to a read error. The rearrangement links TRBV7-9 to TRBJ1-1; D may be TRBD1 (6 bases). The CDR3 consists of 14 residues. Germline-derived CDR1 and CDR2 are SEHNR and FQNEAQ (reference sequence). The CDR3 bases are TGTGCCGGCAGCTTAGTAAGGGGGGGGACTGAAGCTTTCTTT. This gives the protein CAGSLVRGGTEAFF.

This clonotype was detected ten times or more. This sequence joins TRBV19 and TRBJ2-2; D perhaps matches TRBD2 (6 bases). The CDR3 is 13 amino acids. V was clipped by 6 bases and J by 8 bases, with 13 bases between them. Germline CDR1 and CDR2: LNHDA and SQIVND (reference sequence). The CDR3 is CASRTGEEGELFF. In nucleotides, the CDR3 is TGTGCCAGTAGAACGGGGGAGGAAGGGGAGCTGTTTTTT.

This clonotype was observed a few times. This chain links TRBV24-1 with TRBJ1-5; 8 nucleotides match TRBD1. This CDR3 comprises 16 residues. Per the germline V gene, CDR1 is KGHDR and CDR2 is SFDVKD. The ends lost 3 bases at V and 5 bases at J; junction bases unmatched: 8. CDR3 coding DNA: TGTGCCACCAGTGATCCTGGACAGGGTGCCGATCAGCCCCAGCATTTT. Its protein is CATSDPGQGADQPQHF.

The CDR3 DNA is TGTGCCAGTTTAAATCCGGGACAACTCACTGAAGCTTTCTTT. It encodes CASLNPGQLTEAFF. J is TRBJ1-1 and V is TRBV19; a possible D gene is TRBD1 (6 bases). With 8 bases removed from V and 4 bases from J, the gap between germline ends came to 17 bases. The germline V gene has CDR1 LNHDA and CDR2 SQIVND (reference sequence). The CDR3 has 14 residues. Supplemented by reference TRBV19 and TRBJ1-1, the full variable domain reads DGGITQSPKYLFRKEGQNVTLSCEQNLNHDAMYWYRQDPGQGLRLIYYSQIVNDFQKGDIAEGYSVSREKKESFPLTVTSAQKNPTAFYLCASLNPGQLTEAFFGQGTRLTVV.

CDR3: CASSVDSGWETQYF. The CDR3, as DNA: TGTGCCAGCAGCGTGGACAGTGGGTGGGAGACCCAGTACTTC. The V gene is TRBV9, the J gene TRBJ2-5; D might be TRBD1 (6 bases). Germline V gene data show CDR1 as SGDLS and CDR2 as YYNGEE. V was shortened by 2 bases and J by 5 bases, with 13 bases between the two germline ends. This CDR3 has 14 residues. Full variable domain (outside the CDR3, taken from reference TRBV9 and TRBJ2-5): DSGVTQTPKHLITATGQRVTLRCSPRSGDLSVYWYQQSLDQGLQFLIQYYNGEERAKGNILERFSAQQFPDLHSELNLSSLELGDSALYFCASSVDSGWETQYFGPGTRLLVL.

The rearrangement joins TRBV29-1 to TRBJ2-7; D might be TRBD2 (5 bases). Germline V gives CDR1 SQVTM, CDR2 ANQGSEA. The ends were cut back, 7 bases at V and 0 bases at J, with 16 bases in the middle. There are 14 residues in the CDR3. CDR3 amino acids: CSARSESSSYEQYF. Written as DNA, the CDR3 is TGCAGCGCCCGTAGCGAGAGCAGCTCCTACGAGCAGTACTTC.

Written as DNA, the CDR3 is TGTGCCAGCAGTTACTCGACGAGCGGGGTTAGCACAGATACGCAGTATTTT. This translates into CASSYSTSGVSTDTQYF. This chain joins TRBV6-2 or TRBV6-3 and TRBJ2-3; 7 bases line up with TRBD2. With V trimmed by 0 bases and J by 0 bases, 6 bases remained unmatched. Germline V gives CDR1 MNHEY, CDR2 SVGEGT. The CDR3 sequence is 17 residues long.

This clonotype was seen ten or more times. The chain links TRBV10-3 to TRBJ1-4, with D unclear. Trimming took 0 bases from V and 6 from J, leaving 11 bases between them. CDR3 length: 15 residues. Germline V gene sequence: CDR1 ENHRY, CDR2 SYGVKD. The CDR3 protein is CAISESRQEDEKLFF. The CDR3 DNA is TGTGCCATCAGTGAGTCCCGTCAGGAGGATGAAAAACTGTTTTTT.